This entry lists 5 T cell receptor beta chains sequenced from one sample in a study of siplizumab effects on memory and regulatory T cells. Libraries were prepared by immunoSEQ multiplex PCR; TCRdb keeps only in-frame clonotypes and omits some of them. The sample shows roughly 80,000 clones, approximately 88% of them seen only once. The material sequenced was Tregs sorted from blood. Receptors originate from a human donor in good health.

This clone has more than one count but fewer than ten. The genes are TRBV7-9 and TRBJ1-6, with D hard to call. This CDR3 has 13 amino acids. V dropped 6 bases and J dropped 10 bases, with 13 bases sitting between them. Germline CDR1 reads SEHNR; CDR2 reads FQNEAQ (reference sequence). The CDR3 DNA follows: TGTGCCAGCAGGTCCAATACTGGCTCACCCCTCCACTTT. This sequence encodes CASRSNTGSPLHF.

The chain carries TRBV6-6 and TRBJ2-5; D is unclear. Germline V gives CDR1 MNHNY, CDR2 SVGAGI (reference sequence). Trimming left V 6 bases short and J 5 bases short, with 10 bases between. This CDR3 is 12 amino acids long. CDR3 DNA: TGTGCCAGCAGCGCCTCCCTCGAGACCCAGTACTTC. It encodes CASSASLETQYF.

The J gene is TRBJ1-1, the V gene TRBV7-9; D gene unclear. The CDR3 covers 12 residues. Looked up from germline, CDR1 is SEHNR and CDR2 is FQNEAQ (reference sequence). V lost 6 bases and J lost 3, with 8 bases in between. CDR3 in amino acids: CASSRWDTEAFF. The CDR3 region has the DNA TGTGCCAGCAGTAGGTGGGACACTGAAGCTTTCTTT.

The chain combines TRBV5-6 with TRBJ1-2; D is unclear. Trimming shortened V by 3 bases and J by 6 bases, and 3 bases separated the two germline ends. Per the germline V gene, CDR1 is SGHDT and CDR2 is YYEEEE. This CDR3 has 10 amino acids. The CDR3 DNA sequence: TGTGCCAGCAGCTACCATGGCTACACCTTC. This translates into CASSYHGYTF. Full variable domain (remainder filled in from reference TRBV5-6 and TRBJ1-2): DAGVTQSPTHLIKTRGQQVTLRCSPKSGHDTVSWYQQALGQGPQFIFQYYEEEERQRGNFPDRFSGHQFPNYSSELNVNALLLGDSALYLCASSYHGYTFGSGTRLTVV.

The chain recombines TRBV7-9 with TRBJ2-7, with D perhaps matching TRBD2 (6 bases). The CDR3 loop spans 17 amino acids. Between the trimmed V and J ends, which lost 5 bases and 3 bases, there was a span of 23 bases. Germline V lookup: CDR1 SEHNR, CDR2 FQNEAQ (reference sequence). The chain's CDR3 is CASSPDGGAPGYYEQYF. The CDR3 nucleotides read TGTGCCAGCAGCCCAGATGGCGGGGCCCCAGGCTACTACGAGCAGTACTTC.